The 30 T cell receptor beta chains presented below share a single source sample, sequenced in a study of tumor T cells in aggressive B-cell lymphoma. Repertoires were generated with immunoSEQ multiplex PCR, while TCRdb's copy carries only in-frame clones and drops some. The sample carries roughly 10,000 clones, about 93% recorded once. What was sequenced was tumor tissue. The receptors were sampled from an adult with diffuse large B cell lymphoma.

V usage is TRBV27 and J usage is TRBJ2-7; 12 bases match TRBD1. The V gene's germline CDR1 is MNHEY and CDR2 SMNVEV (reference sequence). J lost 7 bases, V lost 6 bases, and 4 bases had no gene match. This CDR3 region has 13 residues. As DNA, the CDR3 is TGTGCCAGCAGGGGGACAGGGGGCGGAGAGCAGTACTTC. The encoded protein is CASRGTGGGEQYF.

The gene calls are TRBV5-6 and TRBJ2-7, with D maybe TRBD1 (6 bases). V was clipped by 0 bases and J by 8 bases, with 21 bases between them. The CDR3 loop spans 16 amino acids. Looked up from germline, CDR1 is SGHDT and CDR2 is YYEEEE. CDR3 residues: CASSLARQDAWAKQYF. The CDR3 DNA is TGTGCCAGCAGCTTGGCTCGACAGGATGCGTGGGCGAAGCAGTACTTC.

The chain couples TRBV9 to TRBJ2-5; 12 bases fit TRBD2. Germline trimming cut 4 bases from V and 4 bases from J; bases unmatched to any gene: 5. This CDR3 spans 15 amino acids. Germline V gene sequence: CDR1 SGDLS, CDR2 YYNGEE. The CDR3 here is CASSSGLAGRETQYF. The CDR3 bases are TGTGCCAGCAGCTCCGGACTAGCGGGGCGAGAGACCCAGTACTTC. Variable domain in full (rest from reference TRBV9 and TRBJ2-5): DSGVTQTPKHLITATGQRVTLRCSPRSGDLSVYWYQQSLDQGLQFLIQYYNGEERAKGNILERFSAQQFPDLHSELNLSSLELGDSALYFCASSSGLAGRETQYFGPGTRLLVL.

The count of this clone is one. The V gene is TRBV2, the J gene TRBJ2-1, with 11 bases that match TRBD2. Unmatched junction bases numbered 4, after V lost 8 bases and J lost 7 bases. The CDR3 consists of 13 residues. Germline CDR1 and CDR2: SNHLY and FYNNEI. CDR3 protein: CASRLAGNNEQFF. CDR3 bases: TGTGCCAGCCGACTAGCGGGAAATAATGAGCAGTTCTTC. The full variable domain, with the rest looked up from reference TRBV2 and TRBJ2-1, is EPEVTQTPSHQVTQMGQEVILRCVPISNHLYFYWYRQILGQKVEFLVSFYNNEISEKSEIFDDQFSVERPDGSNFTLKIRSTKLEDSAMYFCASRLAGNNEQFFGPGTRLTVL.

V gene TRBV2 combines with J gene TRBJ2-5; tentatively, D is TRBD1 (6 bases). CDR1 and CDR2 (germline): SNHLY, FYNNEI. The CDR3 contains 15 residues. The ends were cut back, 7 bases at V and 5 bases at J, with 20 bases in the middle. The CDR3 here is CASTLQGIVGETQYF. The CDR3 nucleotides read TGTGCCAGCACCCTCCAGGGGATAGTAGGCGAGACCCAGTACTTC.

The CDR3 loop reads CASSYSGSYGYTF. DNA for the CDR3: TGTGCCAGCAGTTACTCTGGGAGCTATGGCTACACCTTC. This chain connects TRBV6-5 to TRBJ1-2; D is uncertain. Germline loops: CDR1 MNHEY, CDR2 SVGAGI. This CDR3 is built from 13 residues. V lost 0 bases to trimming and J lost 4 bases, with 6 bases between them.

This chain uses TRBV19 with TRBJ1-2; weak D call: TRBD1 (5 bases). Germline V gene lookup returns CDR1 LNHDA and CDR2 SQIVND (reference sequence). The CDR3 is 12 residues long. V was pared by 3 bases and J by 4 bases, with 6 bases between. CDR3 amino acids: CASSMQGYGYTF. For the CDR3, the DNA is TGTGCCAGTAGTATGCAGGGCTATGGCTACACCTTC.

The chain has TRBV6-7 and TRBJ2-7, with 8 bases that match TRBD1. TRBV6-7 is an ORF, with its function uncertain. Germline trimming cut 11 bases from V and 0 bases from J; bases unmatched to any gene: 3. This CDR3 spans 12 amino acids. The CDR3: CAGGTGSYEQYF. In nucleotides, the CDR3 is TGTGCCGGCGGGACAGGCTCCTACGAGCAGTACTTC.

The V call is TRBV6-5, the J call TRBJ2-7; D is unresolved. The germline V gene has CDR1 MNHEY and CDR2 SVGAGI. CDR3 length: 15 residues. Trimming shortened V by 1 base and J by 3 bases, and 13 bases separated the two germline ends. The CDR3 DNA reads as TGTGCCAGCAGTTACTGGCCCCCACGAGGCTACGAGCAGTACTTC. It is translated as CASSYWPPRGYEQYF.

The V gene is TRBV28, the J gene TRBJ2-1, with a tentative D call TRBD1 (6 bases). V gave up 2 bases and J gave up 14 bases, with 19 bases separating them. The CDR3 covers 14 residues. Germline assignment: CDR1 MDHEN and CDR2 SYDVKM. The CDR3 DNA sequence: TGTGCCAGCAGTTTAGGGGGACATGAGACTTGGAAGTTCTTC. Amino acids: CASSLGGHETWKFF.

J is TRBJ1-2 and V is TRBV11-1, with 11 bases aligning to TRBD1. V dropped 3 bases and J dropped 6; count of bases not matched to a gene: 0. Germline V gives CDR1 SGHAT, CDR2 FQDESV (reference sequence). CDR3 length: 13 residues. The CDR3 here is CASSLGQGDGYTF. CDR3 bases: TGTGCCAGCAGCTTGGGACAGGGGGATGGCTACACCTTC.

This clone occurred once. J is TRBJ1-5 and V is TRBV7-9, with D unclear. Germline V CDR1 and CDR2: SEHNR, FQNEAQ (reference sequence). The CDR3 contains 15 residues. V shed 1 base and J shed 1 base, with 8 bases lying between them. The CDR3 nucleotides read TGTGCCAGCAGCTTAGGCCCCGGGAGCAATCAGCCCCAGCATTTT. Its protein is CASSLGPGSNQPQHF.

The J gene is TRBJ2-7, the V gene TRBV18; 7 bases fit TRBD1. This CDR3 spans 15 amino acids. CDR1 and CDR2 (germline): KGHSH, LQKENI. The J segment lost 7 bases and the V segment lost 2 bases, leaving 11 bases of the junction unmatched. As DNA, the CDR3 is TGTGCCAGCTCACCAAAACAGGGGTATCTCGGAGAGCAGTACTTC. This translates into CASSPKQGYLGEQYF.

V and J are TRBV30 and TRBJ1-5; a weak D match, TRBD1 (6 bases). This CDR3 comprises 12 residues. Germline V CDR1 and CDR2: GTSNPN, SVGIG (reference sequence). V dropped 5 bases and J dropped 6 bases, with 11 bases sitting between them. This chain's CDR3 is CAWGQTSQPQHF. The CDR3 DNA reads TGTGCCTGGGGACAGACTTCTCAGCCCCAGCATTTT.

The chain is built from TRBV5-1 and TRBJ2-1, with 16 bases that match TRBD2. The CDR3 totals 17 residues. J lost 7 bases, V lost 4 bases, and 8 bases had no gene match. Germline V gene sequence: CDR1 SGHRS, CDR2 YFSETQ. This CDR3 is CASSLGTSGGVGNEQFF. As DNA, the CDR3 is TGCGCCAGCAGCCTAGGGACTAGCGGGGGGGTGGGAAATGAGCAGTTCTTC.

The chain joins TRBV13 to TRBJ2-1; D not certain. The CDR3 length is 13 residues. Germline CDR1 reads PRHDT; CDR2 reads FYEKMQ (reference sequence). V was trimmed by 1 base and J by 5 bases, leaving 6 bases between them. The CDR3 region has the DNA TGTGCCAGCAGCTTAGTATCTGACAATGAGCAGTTCTTC. It is translated as CASSLVSDNEQFF.

This sequence joins TRBV25-1 and TRBJ2-1; the match to TRBD2 covers 11 bases. The V segment lost 2 bases and the J segment 9 bases; nucleotides outside the gene matches: 9. The CDR3 extends over 16 amino acids. CDR1 is MGHDK and CDR2 is SYGVNS in the germline V gene. The CDR3 DNA follows: TGTGCCAGCAGTGAAACTAGCGGGGGCCGACTAGGTGAGCAGTTCTTC. It specifies CASSETSGGRLGEQFF.

The CDR3 sequence is CASSLTQGQETQYF. The CDR3 DNA reads TGTGCCAGCAGCTTAACTCAGGGCCAAGAGACCCAGTACTTC. J is TRBJ2-5 and V is TRBV7-8; TRBD1 might be the D (5 bases). Trimming shortened V by 2 bases and J by 1 base, and 8 bases separated the two germline ends. The CDR3 extends over 14 amino acids. Germline CDR1 reads SGHVS; CDR2 reads FQNEAQ.

The genes are TRBV2 and TRBJ1-2, with 7 bases lining up with TRBD1. The CDR3 totals 14 residues. CDR1 is SNHLY, CDR2 FYNNEI, per germline. With 5 bases clipped from V and 1 base from J, the junction kept 4 bases outside the gene matches. Written as DNA, the CDR3 is TGTGCCAGCAGTCGGGACAGAAGTAACTATGGCTACACCTTC. This translates into CASSRDRSNYGYTF.

The gene calls are TRBV2 and TRBJ1-1; D is uncertain. The length of the CDR3 is 14 residues. Germline CDR1 SNHLY, CDR2 FYNNEI. V was clipped by 11 bases and J by 1 base, with 17 bases between them. CDR3: CARQGRGQNTEAFF. The CDR3 DNA follows: TGTGCCCGCCAAGGTCGGGGTCAGAACACTGAAGCTTTCTTT.

The chain recombines TRBV4-2 with TRBJ2-3, with a tentative D call TRBD2 (5 bases). The V end lost 6 bases, the J end lost 1 base, and 11 bases lay between the germline ends. This CDR3 is 14 amino acids long. Germline V CDR1 and CDR2: LGHNA, YNFKEQ. The CDR3 here is CASSERGRTDTQYF. CDR3 nucleotides: TGTGCCAGCAGTGAGCGAGGGCGCACAGATACGCAGTATTTT.

The rearrangement joins TRBV13 to TRBJ2-7, with 9 bases fitting TRBD1. Germline values: CDR1 PRHDT, CDR2 FYEKMQ (reference sequence). This CDR3 has 15 amino acids. V was pared by 0 bases and J by 1 base, with 1 base of the junction left unmatched. In DNA, the CDR3 is TGTGCCAGCAGCTTAGGGGGACAGGGTTCCTACGAGCAGTACTTC. As protein: CASSLGGQGSYEQYF.

The V gene is TRBV5-1, the J gene TRBJ2-3; the match to TRBD1 covers 8 bases. Germline assignment: CDR1 SGHRS and CDR2 YFSETQ. The CDR3 totals 16 residues. V dropped 3 bases and J dropped 1; count of bases not matched to a gene: 7. The CDR3 bases are TGCGCCAGCAGCTGGACGACAGGGGAGGGCACAGATACGCAGTATTTT. It yields the protein CASSWTTGEGTDTQYF.

V and J are TRBV7-2 and TRBJ2-3; a weak D match, TRBD2 (7 bases). Germline V gene lookup returns CDR1 SGHTA and CDR2 FQGNSA. V lost 2 bases and J lost 5, with 14 bases in between. The length of the CDR3 is 15 residues. CDR3 loop: CASSLSRGGGDTQYF. CDR3 nucleotide sequence: TGTGCCAGCAGCTTAAGCAGGGGAGGGGGAGATACGCAGTATTTT.

The J gene is TRBJ2-5, the V gene TRBV5-1; maybe TRBD2 (5 bases). Germline V lookup: CDR1 SGHRS, CDR2 YFSETQ. The CDR3 is 14 amino acids. V lost 3 bases to trimming and J lost 3 bases, with 12 bases between them. The CDR3 spells CASSWADLEETQYF. The CDR3, as DNA: TGCGCCAGCAGCTGGGCGGACTTGGAAGAGACCCAGTACTTC.

CDR3 region: CASSQEGRGTEAFF. CDR3 nucleotide sequence: TGTGCCAGCAGCCAAGAAGGTAGGGGGACTGAAGCTTTCTTT. The chain couples TRBV14 to TRBJ1-1, with D possibly matching TRBD1 (6 bases). Germline V gene data show CDR1 as SGHDN and CDR2 as FVKESK. This CDR3 contains 14 residues. V lost 0 bases and J 5 bases, leaving 10 bases between the germline ends.

The V and J genes are TRBV7-9 and TRBJ2-7; 9 bases fit TRBD2. The CDR3 extends over 17 amino acids. CDR1 SEHNR and CDR2 FQNEAQ come from the germline V gene (reference sequence). The junction had 11 bases not matched to a gene; V was cut back by 4 bases and J by 1 base. The CDR3 loop is CASSSLLEREVSYEQYF. In nucleotides, the CDR3 is TGTGCCAGCAGCTCGCTTTTGGAGCGGGAGGTTTCCTACGAGCAGTACTTC.

The chain recombines TRBV11-2 with TRBJ2-4, with D tentatively TRBD1 (6 bases). CDR3 length equals 14 residues. The V gene lost 1 base and the J gene lost 10 bases, with 14 bases spanning the gap. From germline, CDR1 is SGHAT and CDR2 FQNNGV. CDR3 residues: CASSLVTGEGIQYF. The CDR3 bases are TGTGCCAGCAGCTTAGTGACAGGTGAAGGGATTCAGTACTTC.

The rearrangement uses TRBV13 and TRBJ1-4, with D possibly being TRBD1 (6 bases). CDR1 and CDR2 from the germline V gene are PRHDT and FYEKMQ (reference sequence). Trimming removed 2 bases from V and 0 bases from J, with 7 bases in between. The CDR3 consists of 15 residues. This CDR3 reads CASSLRTATNEKLFF. The DNA for the CDR3 is TGTGCCAGCAGCTTAAGGACAGCAACTAATGAAAAACTGTTTTTT. Full variable domain (rest looked up from reference TRBV13 and TRBJ1-4): AAGVIQSPRHLIKEKRETATLKCYPIPRHDTVYWYQQGPGQDPQFLISFYEKMQSDKGSIPDRFSAQQFSDYHSELNMSSLELGDSALYFCASSLRTATNEKLFFGSGTQLSVL.

The gene calls are TRBV27 and TRBJ1-1; 9 bases align to TRBD1. Germline lookup yields CDR1 MNHEY and CDR2 SMNVEV (reference sequence). There are 18 residues in the CDR3. V lost 1 base to trimming and J lost 2 bases; unmatched junction nucleotides: 11. The CDR3 DNA reads as TGTGCCAGCAGTTTATTTGGACAGGGGATTCAATACAACACTGAAGCTTTCTTT. Encoded protein: CASSLFGQGIQYNTEAFF.